Presented here are 22 T cell receptor beta chains from one specimen sequenced in a study of regulatory T cells in long-lasting Graves disease. Time point in this sample: newly diagnosed GD, antithyroid drugs for less than 3 months. After RNA was extracted from PBMCs, the TCR library was made from it. Arm-PCR of CDR3 regions and iRepertoire HTBI primers were the basis on which TCR beta libraries were built. From the multiplex PCR reads, TCRdb called clonotypes with MiXCR, one entry per CDR3 protein. Among around 450,000 distinct CDR3 sequences, just under 15% were seen once, and the ten largest hold over 15%. These sequences were also reported in another study, on T cells in Graves' hyperthyroidism and ophthalmopathy.

Sequences were derived from peripheral blood mononuclear cells (PBMCs), sampled at new diagnosis, from a patient treated with antithyroid drugs. The receptors derive from a woman in her twenties or thirties with Graves disease.

CDR3 nucleotide sequence: TGCAGTGCTAGTCCCCCTAGCGGGAGCTGGGATGAGCAGTTCTTC. Residues: CSASPPSGSWDEQFF. The rearrangement links TRBV20-1 to TRBJ2-1; 10 bases are a match to TRBD2. Germline CDR1 reads DFQATT; CDR2 reads SNEGSKA (reference sequence). This CDR3 comprises 15 residues. Trimming took 3 bases from V and 8 from J; bases not matched to a gene: 10.

This rearrangement joins TRBV25-1 to TRBJ1-4, with D perhaps TRBD1 (5 bases). With 10 bases removed from V and 8 bases from J, the gap between germline ends came to 8 bases. Looked up from germline, CDR1 is MGHDK and CDR2 is SYGVNS. This CDR3 contains 10 residues. The CDR3 sequence is CATRGEKLFF. CDR3 sequence (DNA): TGTGCCACCCGGGGGGAAAAACTGTTTTTT.

This clonotype is medium-sized. This sequence joins TRBV18 and TRBJ2-1, with D unresolved. Trimming removed 6 bases from V and 8 bases from J, with 8 bases in between. Germline V gene lookup returns CDR1 KGHSH and CDR2 LQKENI. This CDR3 has 11 residues. The DNA for the CDR3 is TGTGCCAGCTCTACTGCCCATGAGCAGTTCTTC. Encoded protein: CASSTAHEQFF.

This clonotype was seen at least ten times. This chain connects TRBV5-1 to TRBJ1-4, with 8 nucleotides matching TRBD1. Germline V gene sequence: CDR1 SGHRS, CDR2 YFSETQ. The CDR3 runs 14 residues. V shed 1 base and J 4 bases; nucleotides not matched to a gene: 0. In DNA, the CDR3 is TGCGCCAGCAGCTTGACAGGGGGTAATGAAAAACTGTTTTTT. It translates to CASSLTGGNEKLFF.

This chain joins TRBV5-6 and TRBJ2-3; TRBD2 agrees at 8 bases. Germline V gene data show CDR1 as SGHDT and CDR2 as YYEEEE. This CDR3 comprises 16 residues. With 6 bases clipped from V and 3 bases from J, the junction kept 12 bases outside the gene matches. CDR3 DNA: TGTGCCAGCAACCCTCCAAGCGGGAGCGGGACAGATACGCAGTATTTT. Translated, it gives CASNPPSGSGTDTQYF.

This clonotype was seen ten or more times. The rearrangement links TRBV24-1 to TRBJ2-3, with D possibly matching TRBD2 (5 bases). The CDR3 is 14 residues long. The germline V gene encodes CDR1 KGHDR and CDR2 SFDVKD. V shed 4 bases and J shed 4 bases, with 11 bases lying between them. This chain's CDR3 is CATSEAMRADTQYF. DNA of the CDR3: TGTGCCACCAGTGAAGCCATGAGGGCAGATACGCAGTATTTT.

This clonotype was seen a handful of times. The V and J genes are TRBV19 and TRBJ2-7; D unresolved. There are 11 residues in the CDR3. Germline V gene sequence: CDR1 LNHDA, CDR2 SQIVND (reference sequence). V shed 4 bases and J shed 3 bases, with 4 bases lying between them. For the CDR3, the DNA is TGTGCCAGTAGTACCGACTACGAGCAGTACTTC. It encodes CASSTDYEQYF.

This clonotype was observed many times. V is TRBV5-1 and J is TRBJ2-1, with 8 bases lining up with TRBD2. There are 15 residues in the CDR3. Germline values: CDR1 SGHRS, CDR2 YFSETQ. V lost 7 bases and J lost 0; bases outside the gene matches: 6. This chain's CDR3 is CASRETSASYNEQFF. The CDR3 bases are TGCGCCAGCCGAGAGACTAGCGCCTCCTACAATGAGCAGTTCTTC.

This clonotype was found many times. The chain employs TRBV28 and TRBJ1-5; possible D gene TRBD1, 5 bases. With 3 bases removed from V and 4 bases from J, the gap between germline ends came to 13 bases. This CDR3 comprises 15 residues. The germline V gene has CDR1 MDHEN and CDR2 SYDVKM. This CDR3 reads CASSLRGRWNQPQHF. The CDR3 DNA reads as TGTGCCAGCAGTTTGAGGGGCAGGTGGAATCAGCCCCAGCATTTT.

This clonotype has only a few counts. The chain recombines TRBV20-1 with TRBJ2-1, with D hard to call. CDR1 is DFQATT and CDR2 is SNEGSKA in the germline V gene (reference sequence). The CDR3 covers 15 residues. Trimming removed 0 bases at V and 3 bases at J, with 12 bases between. The CDR3 nucleotides are TGCAGTGCTAGAGATCGCTCCCTAGACTACAATGAGCAGTTCTTC. The encoded protein is CSARDRSLDYNEQFF.

This clonotype was recorded many times. The rearrangement uses TRBV3-1 and TRBJ2-1, with 9 bases lining up with TRBD2. CDR1 and CDR2 (germline): LGHDT, YNNKEL (reference sequence). Trimming at V came to 2 bases and at J to 6 bases, leaving 8 bases not matched to a gene. The CDR3 runs to 16 residues. The CDR3 DNA is TGTGCCAGCAGCCAAAGCGGGAGGCCCACCAGCAATGAGCAGTTCTTC. It encodes CASSQSGRPTSNEQFF.

V and J are TRBV7-2 and TRBJ2-1; 10 bases fit TRBD2. The J call may not be correct, given that the DNA end is closer to TRBJ2-5. Germline CDR1 and CDR2: SGHTA and FQGNSA. This CDR3 region has 14 residues. CDR3 DNA: TGTGCCAGCAGCCAAACTAGCGGGGAAGAGACCCAGTACTTC. Its translation: CASSQTSGEETQYF.

This clonotype was detected a few times. The chain couples TRBV6-2 or TRBV6-3 to TRBJ2-1; the match to TRBD2 covers 9 bases. The CDR3 is 15 amino acids. Per germline, CDR1 MNHEY and CDR2 SVGEGT. Unmatched junction bases numbered 11, after V lost 5 bases and J lost 9 bases. The CDR3 reads CASSEVGGRASEQFF. The CDR3 DNA follows: TGTGCCAGCAGTGAGGTTGGCGGGAGGGCTAGTGAGCAGTTCTTC.

This clonotype was seen repeatedly, ten times or more. The chain recombines TRBV6-1 with TRBJ2-2; D is uncertain. Germline loops: CDR1 MNHNS, CDR2 SASEGT. The V end lost 8 bases, the J end lost 2 bases, and 12 bases lay between the germline ends. The CDR3 has 14 residues. The CDR3 DNA sequence: TGTGCCAGCTTGGGATTTCACAACACCGGGGAGCTGTTTTTT. Translating gives CASLGFHNTGELFF.

The table lists this clonotype with many counts. V and J are TRBV9 and TRBJ2-3; tentatively, D is TRBD1 or TRBD2 (6 bases each). There are 16 residues in the CDR3. V shed 3 bases and J shed 4 bases, with 18 bases lying between them. Germline values: CDR1 SGDLS, CDR2 YYNGEE. CDR3 protein: CASSAEGRGRSDTQYF. The CDR3 nucleotides are TGTGCCAGCAGCGCGGAAGGACGGGGGCGGTCAGATACGCAGTATTTT.

This clonotype was seen a single time. The gene calls are TRBV4-1 and TRBJ2-1, with 9 bases that match TRBD1. The trim removed 6 bases at V and 7 bases at J, leaving 10 bases unmatched. The CDR3 is made up of 15 amino acids. Germline V gives CDR1 MGHRA, CDR2 YSYEKL. CDR3 sequence: CASRIEQGAGNEQFF. The CDR3 coding sequence is TGCGCCAGCAGGATCGAACAGGGGGCTGGGAATGAGCAGTTCTTC.

At least ten counts were recorded for this clonotype. V gene TRBV29-1 combines with J gene TRBJ2-5; D ambiguous. Trimming removed 2 bases from V and 4 bases from J, with 11 bases in between. Germline loops: CDR1 SQVTM, CDR2 ANQGSEA. CDR3 length: 13 residues. The CDR3 here is CSVEPSGGETQYF. Here the CDR3 DNA reads TGCAGCGTTGAACCCTCAGGTGGAGAGACCCAGTACTTC.

This clonotype was counted a few times. The chain joins TRBV7-2 to TRBJ2-7; tentative D call: TRBD1 (5 bases). V was cut by 1 base and J by 2 bases, with 9 bases left in between. Per germline, CDR1 SGHTA and CDR2 FQGNSA. The CDR3 covers 14 residues. The CDR3 sequence: CASSLVGAPYEQYF. In DNA form, the CDR3 reads TGTGCCAGCAGCTTAGTTGGGGCTCCCTACGAGCAGTACTTC.

The chain joins TRBV15 to TRBJ2-1, with D uncertain. V was shortened by 6 bases and J by 1 base, with 7 bases between the two germline ends. Germline V lookup: CDR1 LNHNV, CDR2 YYDKDF (reference sequence). This CDR3 has 13 amino acids. The CDR3 region is CATSPGSYNEQFF. In DNA, the CDR3 is TGTGCCACCAGTCCCGGGTCCTACAATGAGCAGTTCTTC.

This clonotype was found many times. The rearrangement uses TRBV29-1 and TRBJ2-3; D unclear. V lost 2 bases and J 3 bases, leaving 6 bases between the germline ends. This CDR3 has 12 amino acids. Germline V CDR1 and CDR2: SQVTM, ANQGSEA. CDR3 region: CSVERGTDTQYF. The CDR3 nucleotides are TGCAGCGTTGAAAGAGGTACAGATACGCAGTATTTT.

This clonotype was observed many times. The rearrangement joins TRBV28 to TRBJ2-5; 8 bases fit TRBD1. CDR1 is MDHEN and CDR2 is SYDVKM in the germline V gene. The CDR3 totals 13 residues. After removal of 6 bases from V and 5 bases from J, the junction contained 5 bases not matched to a gene. CDR3 in amino acids: CASSDRGGETQYF. In DNA, the CDR3 is TGTGCCAGCAGCGACAGGGGCGGGGAGACCCAGTACTTC.

This clonotype was seen many times. This chain uses TRBV18 with TRBJ1-1, with D tentatively TRBD1 (5 bases). Per germline, CDR1 KGHSH and CDR2 LQKENI. V gave up 4 bases and J gave up 5 bases, with 14 bases separating them. The CDR3 totals 14 residues. For the CDR3, the DNA is TGTGCCAGCTCACTCGACCTCGGGGCGACTGAAGCTTTCTTT. This translates into CASSLDLGATEAFF.